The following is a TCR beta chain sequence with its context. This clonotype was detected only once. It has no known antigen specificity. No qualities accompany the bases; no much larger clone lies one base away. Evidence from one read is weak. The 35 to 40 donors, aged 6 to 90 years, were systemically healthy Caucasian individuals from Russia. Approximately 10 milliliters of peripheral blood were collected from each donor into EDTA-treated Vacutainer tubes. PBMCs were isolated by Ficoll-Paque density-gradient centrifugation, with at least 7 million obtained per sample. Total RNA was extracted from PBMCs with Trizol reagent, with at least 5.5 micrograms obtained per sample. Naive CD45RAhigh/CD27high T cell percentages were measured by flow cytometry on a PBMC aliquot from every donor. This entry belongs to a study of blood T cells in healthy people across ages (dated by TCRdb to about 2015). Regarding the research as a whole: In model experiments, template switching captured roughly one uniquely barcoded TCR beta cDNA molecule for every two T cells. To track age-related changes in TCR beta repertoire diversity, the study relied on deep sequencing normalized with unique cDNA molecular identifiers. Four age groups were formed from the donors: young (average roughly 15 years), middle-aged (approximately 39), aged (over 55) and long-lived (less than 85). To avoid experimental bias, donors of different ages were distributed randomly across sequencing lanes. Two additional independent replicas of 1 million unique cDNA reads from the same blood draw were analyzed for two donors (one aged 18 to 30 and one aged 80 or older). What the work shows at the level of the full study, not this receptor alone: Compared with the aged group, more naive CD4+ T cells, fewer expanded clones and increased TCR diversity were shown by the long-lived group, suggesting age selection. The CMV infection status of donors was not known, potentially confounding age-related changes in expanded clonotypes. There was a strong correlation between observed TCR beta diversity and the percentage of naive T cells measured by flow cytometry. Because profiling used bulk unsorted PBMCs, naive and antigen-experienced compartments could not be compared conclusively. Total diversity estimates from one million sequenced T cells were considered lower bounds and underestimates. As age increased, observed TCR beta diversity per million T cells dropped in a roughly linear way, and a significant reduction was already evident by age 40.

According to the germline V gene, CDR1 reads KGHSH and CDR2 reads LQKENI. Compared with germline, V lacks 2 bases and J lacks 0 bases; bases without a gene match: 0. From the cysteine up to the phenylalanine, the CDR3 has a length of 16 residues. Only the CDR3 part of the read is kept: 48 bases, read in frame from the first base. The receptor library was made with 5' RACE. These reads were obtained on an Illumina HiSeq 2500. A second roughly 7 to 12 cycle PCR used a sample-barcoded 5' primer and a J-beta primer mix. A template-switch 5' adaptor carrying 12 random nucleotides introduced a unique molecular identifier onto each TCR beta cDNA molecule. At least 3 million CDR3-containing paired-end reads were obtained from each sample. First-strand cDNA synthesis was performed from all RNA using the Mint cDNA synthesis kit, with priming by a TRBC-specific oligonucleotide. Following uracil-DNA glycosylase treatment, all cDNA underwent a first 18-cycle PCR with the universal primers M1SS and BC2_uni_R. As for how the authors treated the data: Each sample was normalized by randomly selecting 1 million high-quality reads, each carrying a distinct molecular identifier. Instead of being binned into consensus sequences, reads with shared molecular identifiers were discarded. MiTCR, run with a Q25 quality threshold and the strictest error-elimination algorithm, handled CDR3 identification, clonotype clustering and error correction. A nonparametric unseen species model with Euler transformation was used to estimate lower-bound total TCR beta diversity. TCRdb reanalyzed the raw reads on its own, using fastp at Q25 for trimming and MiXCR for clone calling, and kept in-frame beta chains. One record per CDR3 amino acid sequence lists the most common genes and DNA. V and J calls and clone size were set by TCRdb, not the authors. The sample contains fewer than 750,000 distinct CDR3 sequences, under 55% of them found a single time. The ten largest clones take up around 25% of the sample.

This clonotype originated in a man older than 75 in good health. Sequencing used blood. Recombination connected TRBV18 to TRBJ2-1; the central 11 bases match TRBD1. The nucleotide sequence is TGTGCCAGCTCACCAGGACAGGGGGCCTCCTACAATGAGCAGTTCTTC. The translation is CASSPGQGASYNEQFF.